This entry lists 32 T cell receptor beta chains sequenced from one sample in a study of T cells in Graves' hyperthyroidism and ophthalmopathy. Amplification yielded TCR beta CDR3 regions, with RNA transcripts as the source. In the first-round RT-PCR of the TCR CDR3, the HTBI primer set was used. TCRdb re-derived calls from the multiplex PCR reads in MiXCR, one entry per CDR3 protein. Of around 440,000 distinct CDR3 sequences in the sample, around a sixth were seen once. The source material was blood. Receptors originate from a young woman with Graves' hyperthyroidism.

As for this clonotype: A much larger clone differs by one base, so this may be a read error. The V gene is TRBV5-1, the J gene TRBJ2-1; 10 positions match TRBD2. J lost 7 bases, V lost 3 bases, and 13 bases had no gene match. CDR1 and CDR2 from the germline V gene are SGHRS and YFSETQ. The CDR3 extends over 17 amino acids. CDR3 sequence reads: CASSSALAGAGWNEQFF. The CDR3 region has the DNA TGCGCCAGCAGCTCAGCCCTAGCGGGAGCTGGTTGGAATGAGCAGTTCTTC. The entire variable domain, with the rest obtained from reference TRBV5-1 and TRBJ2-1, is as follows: KAGVTQTPRYLIKTRGQQVTLSCSPISGHRSVSWYQQTPGQGLQFLFEYFSETQRNKGNFPGRFSGRQFSNSRSEMNVSTLELGDSALYLCASSSALAGAGWNEQFFGPGTRLTVL.

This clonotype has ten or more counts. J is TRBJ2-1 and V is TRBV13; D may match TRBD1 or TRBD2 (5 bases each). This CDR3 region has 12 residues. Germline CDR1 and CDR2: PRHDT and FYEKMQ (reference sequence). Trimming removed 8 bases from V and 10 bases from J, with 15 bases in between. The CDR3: CASPSGTGEQFF. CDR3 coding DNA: TGTGCCAGCCCTTCCGGGACCGGCGAGCAGTTCTTC.

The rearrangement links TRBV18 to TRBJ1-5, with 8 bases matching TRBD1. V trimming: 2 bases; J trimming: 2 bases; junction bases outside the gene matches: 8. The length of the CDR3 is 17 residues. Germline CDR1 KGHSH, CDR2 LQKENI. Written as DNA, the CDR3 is TGTGCCAGCTCACCAGGGATGGGACAGGAGCGCAATCAGCCCCAGCATTTT. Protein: CASSPGMGQERNQPQHF.

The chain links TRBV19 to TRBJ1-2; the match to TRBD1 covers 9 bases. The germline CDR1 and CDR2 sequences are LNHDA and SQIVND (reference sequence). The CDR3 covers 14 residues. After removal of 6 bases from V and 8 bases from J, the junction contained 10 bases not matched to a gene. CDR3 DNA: TGTGCCAGTAGGCTAACAGGGGGCGCCTCCGGCTACACCTTC. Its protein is CASRLTGGASGYTF.

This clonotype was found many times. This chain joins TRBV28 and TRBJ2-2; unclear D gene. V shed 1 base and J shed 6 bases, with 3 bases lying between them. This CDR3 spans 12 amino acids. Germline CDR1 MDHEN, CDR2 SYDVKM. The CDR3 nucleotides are TGTGCCAGCAGTTTATCCGCCGGGGAGCTGTTTTTT. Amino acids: CASSLSAGELFF.

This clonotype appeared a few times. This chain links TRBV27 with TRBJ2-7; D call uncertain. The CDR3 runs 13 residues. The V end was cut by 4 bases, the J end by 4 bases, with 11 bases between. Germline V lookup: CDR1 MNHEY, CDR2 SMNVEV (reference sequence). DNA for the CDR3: TGTGCCAGCAGTTCCCTCCCAAATTACGAGCAGTACTTC. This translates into CASSSLPNYEQYF.

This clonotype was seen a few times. The CDR3 loop is CASSPATGTGGPYGYTF. Written as DNA, the CDR3 is TGTGCCAGCTCACCCGCAACCGGGACAGGGGGACCTTATGGCTACACCTTC. The J gene is TRBJ1-2, the V gene TRBV18, with 11 bases lining up with TRBD1. Germline V gene sequence: CDR1 KGHSH, CDR2 LQKENI. V gave up 3 bases and J gave up 5 bases; unmatched junction bases: 11. This CDR3 is built from 17 residues.

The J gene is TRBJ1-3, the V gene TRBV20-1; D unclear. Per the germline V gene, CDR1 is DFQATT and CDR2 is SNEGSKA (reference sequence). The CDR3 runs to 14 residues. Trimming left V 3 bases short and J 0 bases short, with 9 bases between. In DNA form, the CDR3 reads TGCAGTGCTAGCGGCTTGAACTCTGGAAACACCATATATTTT. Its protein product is CSASGLNSGNTIYF.

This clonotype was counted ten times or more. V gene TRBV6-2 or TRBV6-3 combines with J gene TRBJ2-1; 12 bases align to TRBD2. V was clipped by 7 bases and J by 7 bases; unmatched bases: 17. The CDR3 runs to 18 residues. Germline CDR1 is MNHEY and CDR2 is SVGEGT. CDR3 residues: CASTLKRPSSGGGNEQFF. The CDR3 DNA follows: TGTGCCAGCACCCTCAAACGCCCTTCTAGCGGGGGGGGTAATGAGCAGTTCTTC.

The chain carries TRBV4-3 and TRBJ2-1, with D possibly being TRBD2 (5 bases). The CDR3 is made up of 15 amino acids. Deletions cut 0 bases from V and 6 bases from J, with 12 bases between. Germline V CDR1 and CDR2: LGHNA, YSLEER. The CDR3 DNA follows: TGCGCCAGCAGCCAAGACAGGACGGCGGGCAATGAGCAGTTCTTC. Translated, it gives CASSQDRTAGNEQFF.

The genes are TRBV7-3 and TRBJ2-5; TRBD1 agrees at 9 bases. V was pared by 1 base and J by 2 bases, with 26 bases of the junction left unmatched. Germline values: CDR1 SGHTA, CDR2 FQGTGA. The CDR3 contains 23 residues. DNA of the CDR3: TGTGCCAGCAGCTTAAAGGGGGAGCGAAACAGGGGGCCCACCCTTCGGGGGCAAGAGACCCAGTACTTC. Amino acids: CASSLKGERNRGPTLRGQETQYF. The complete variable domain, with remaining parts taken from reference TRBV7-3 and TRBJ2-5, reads GAGVSQTPSNKVTEKGKYVELRCDPISGHTALYWYRQSLGQGPEFLIYFQGTGAADDSGLPNDRFFAVRPEGSVSTLKIQRTERGDSAVYLCASSLKGERNRGPTLRGQETQYFGPGTRLLVL.

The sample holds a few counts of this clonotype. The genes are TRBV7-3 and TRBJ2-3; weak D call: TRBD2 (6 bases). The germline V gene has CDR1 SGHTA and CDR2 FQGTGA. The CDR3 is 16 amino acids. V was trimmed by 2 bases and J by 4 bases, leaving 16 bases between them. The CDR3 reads CASSLDGPGSSDTQYF. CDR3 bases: TGTGCCAGCAGCTTAGACGGCCCCGGGAGCTCAGATACGCAGTATTTT.

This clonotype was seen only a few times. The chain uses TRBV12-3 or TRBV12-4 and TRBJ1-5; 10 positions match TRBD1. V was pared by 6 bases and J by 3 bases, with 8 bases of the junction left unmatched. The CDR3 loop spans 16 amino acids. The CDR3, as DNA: TGTGCCAGCAGAAAGGGACAGGGGATCCCCAATCAGCCCCAGCATTTT. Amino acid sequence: CASRKGQGIPNQPQHF.

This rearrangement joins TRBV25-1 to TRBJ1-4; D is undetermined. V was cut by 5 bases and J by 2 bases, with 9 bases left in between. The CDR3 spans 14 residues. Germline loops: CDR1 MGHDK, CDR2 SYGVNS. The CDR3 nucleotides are TGTGCCAGCAGTACGTATCGGACTAATGAAAAACTGTTTTTT. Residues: CASSTYRTNEKLFF.

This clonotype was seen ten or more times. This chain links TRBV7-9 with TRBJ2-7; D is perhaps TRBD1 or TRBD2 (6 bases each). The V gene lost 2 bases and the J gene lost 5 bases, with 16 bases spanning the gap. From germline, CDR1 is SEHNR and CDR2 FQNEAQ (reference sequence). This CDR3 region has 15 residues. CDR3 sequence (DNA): TGTGCCAGCAGCTTAAGGGGGGTAGCTATCGACGAGCAGTACTTC. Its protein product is CASSLRGVAIDEQYF.

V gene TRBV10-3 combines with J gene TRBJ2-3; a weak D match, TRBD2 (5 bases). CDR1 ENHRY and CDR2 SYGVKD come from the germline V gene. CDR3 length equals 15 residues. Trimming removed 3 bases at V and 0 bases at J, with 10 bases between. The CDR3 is CAISDYSDSTDTQYF. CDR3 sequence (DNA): TGTGCCATCAGTGATTATAGCGATAGCACAGATACGCAGTATTTT.

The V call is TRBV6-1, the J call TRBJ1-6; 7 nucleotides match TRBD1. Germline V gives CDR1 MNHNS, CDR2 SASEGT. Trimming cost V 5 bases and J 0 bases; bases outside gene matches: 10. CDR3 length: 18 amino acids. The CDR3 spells CASSPIQGGSSYNSPLHF. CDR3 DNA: TGTGCCAGCAGTCCGATTCAGGGGGGCAGCTCCTATAATTCACCCCTCCACTTT.

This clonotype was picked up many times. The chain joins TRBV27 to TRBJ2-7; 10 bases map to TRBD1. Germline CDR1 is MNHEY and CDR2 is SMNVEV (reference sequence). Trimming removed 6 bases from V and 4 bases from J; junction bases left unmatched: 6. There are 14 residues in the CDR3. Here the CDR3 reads CASSRTGGLYEQYF. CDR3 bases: TGTGCCAGCAGCCGGACAGGGGGACTATACGAGCAGTACTTC.

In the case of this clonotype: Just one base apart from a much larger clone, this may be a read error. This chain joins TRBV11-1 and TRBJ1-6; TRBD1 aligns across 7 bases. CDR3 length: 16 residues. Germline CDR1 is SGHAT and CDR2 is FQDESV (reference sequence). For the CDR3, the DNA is TGTGCCAGCAGCGAGACAGGGTCGGGGCGGAATTCATCCCTCCACTTT. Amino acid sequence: CASSETGSGRNSSLHF.

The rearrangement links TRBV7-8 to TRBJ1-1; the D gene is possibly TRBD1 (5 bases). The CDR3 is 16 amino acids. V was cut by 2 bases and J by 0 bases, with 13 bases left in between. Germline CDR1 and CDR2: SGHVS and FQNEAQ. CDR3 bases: TGTGCCAGCAGCTTATATCCCCGGACAATGAACACTGAAGCTTTCTTT. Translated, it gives CASSLYPRTMNTEAFF. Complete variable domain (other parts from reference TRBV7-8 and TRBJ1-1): GAGVSQSPRYKVAKRGQDVALRCDPISGHVSLFWYQQALGQGPEFLTYFQNEAQLDKSGLPSDRFFAERPEGSVSTLKIQRTQQEDSAVYLCASSLYPRTMNTEAFFGQGTRLTVV.

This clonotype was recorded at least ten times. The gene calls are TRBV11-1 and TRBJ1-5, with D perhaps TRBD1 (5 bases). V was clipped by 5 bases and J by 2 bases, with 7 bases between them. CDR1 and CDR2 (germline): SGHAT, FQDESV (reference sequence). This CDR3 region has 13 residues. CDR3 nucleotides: TGTGCCAGCAGCCGGGACGGCAATCAGCCCCAGCATTTT. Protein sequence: CASSRDGNQPQHF.

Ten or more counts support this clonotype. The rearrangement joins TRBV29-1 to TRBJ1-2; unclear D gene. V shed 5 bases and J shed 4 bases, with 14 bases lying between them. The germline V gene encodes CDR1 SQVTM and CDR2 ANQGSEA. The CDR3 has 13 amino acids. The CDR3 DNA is TGCAGCGTTCGTGACACAGTTTCCTATGGCTACACCTTC. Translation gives CSVRDTVSYGYTF.

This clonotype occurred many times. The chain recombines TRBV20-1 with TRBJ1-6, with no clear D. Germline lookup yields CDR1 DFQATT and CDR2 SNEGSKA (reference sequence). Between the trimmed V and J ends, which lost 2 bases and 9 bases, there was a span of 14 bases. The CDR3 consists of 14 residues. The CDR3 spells CSARSTPGGSPLHF. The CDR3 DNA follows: TGCAGTGCTAGATCAACACCTGGCGGTTCACCCCTCCACTTT.

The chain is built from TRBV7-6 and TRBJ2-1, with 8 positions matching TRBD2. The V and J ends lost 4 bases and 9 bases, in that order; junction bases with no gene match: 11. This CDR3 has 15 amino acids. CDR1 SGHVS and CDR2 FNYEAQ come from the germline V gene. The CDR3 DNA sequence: TGTGCCAGCAGCTCGTTAGCGGGGAGTCGCTTTGAGCAGTTCTTC. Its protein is CASSSLAGSRFEQFF.

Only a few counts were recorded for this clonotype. In DNA form, the CDR3 reads TGTGCCAGCAGCCAAGAGGCGTACTTC. Protein product: CASSQEAYF. V usage is TRBV14 and J usage is TRBJ2-5, with D unresolved. This CDR3 contains 9 residues. V lost 0 bases and J lost 13, with 3 bases in between. CDR1 is SGHDN and CDR2 is FVKESK in the germline V gene. The entire variable domain, with the rest obtained from reference TRBV14 and TRBJ2-5, is as follows: EAGVTQFPSHSVIEKGQTVTLRCDPISGHDNLYWYRRVMGKEIKFLLHFVKESKQDESGMPNNRFLAERTGGTYSTLKVQPAELEDSGVYFCASSQEAYFGPGTRLLVL.

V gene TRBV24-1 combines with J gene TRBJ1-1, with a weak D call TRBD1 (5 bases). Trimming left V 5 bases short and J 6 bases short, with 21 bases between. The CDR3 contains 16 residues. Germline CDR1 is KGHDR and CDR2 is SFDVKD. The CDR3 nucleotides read TGTGCCACCAGTGTGAACTCCGGGACCCATTCGTCTGAAGCTTTCTTT. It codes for CATSVNSGTHSSEAFF.

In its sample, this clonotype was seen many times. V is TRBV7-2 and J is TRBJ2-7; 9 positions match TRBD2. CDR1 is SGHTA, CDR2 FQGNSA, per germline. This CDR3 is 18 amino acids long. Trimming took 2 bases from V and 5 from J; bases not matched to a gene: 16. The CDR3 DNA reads TGTGCCAGCAGCTTATTCTGGGGTAGCGGGGGCAGCAAACACGAGCAGTACTTC. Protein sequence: CASSLFWGSGGSKHEQYF.

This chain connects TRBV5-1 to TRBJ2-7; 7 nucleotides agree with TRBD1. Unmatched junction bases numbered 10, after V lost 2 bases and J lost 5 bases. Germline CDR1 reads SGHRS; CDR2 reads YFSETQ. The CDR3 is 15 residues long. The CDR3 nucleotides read TGCGCCAGCAGCTTCTTAGGGGGCACCATGGACGAGCAGTACTTC. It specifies CASSFLGGTMDEQYF.

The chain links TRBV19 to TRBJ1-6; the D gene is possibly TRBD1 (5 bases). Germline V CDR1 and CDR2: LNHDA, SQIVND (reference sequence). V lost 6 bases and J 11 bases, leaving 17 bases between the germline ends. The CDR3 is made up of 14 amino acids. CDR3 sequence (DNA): TGTGCCAGTAGGGATTCAGGGTGGTTCGCACCCCTCCACTTT. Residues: CASRDSGWFAPLHF.

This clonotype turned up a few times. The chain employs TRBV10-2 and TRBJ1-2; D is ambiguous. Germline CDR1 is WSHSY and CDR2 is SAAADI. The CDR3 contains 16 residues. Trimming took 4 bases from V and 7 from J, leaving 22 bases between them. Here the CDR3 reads CASSGTATFLSAGYTF. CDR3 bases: TGCGCCAGCAGTGGCACCGCGACATTCCTTTCGGCTGGCTACACCTTC.

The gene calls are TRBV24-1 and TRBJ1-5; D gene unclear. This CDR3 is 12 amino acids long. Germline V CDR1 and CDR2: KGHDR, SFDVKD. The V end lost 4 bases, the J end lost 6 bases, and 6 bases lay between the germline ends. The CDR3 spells CATSEQAQPQHF. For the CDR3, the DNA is TGTGCCACCAGTGAACAAGCTCAGCCCCAGCATTTT.

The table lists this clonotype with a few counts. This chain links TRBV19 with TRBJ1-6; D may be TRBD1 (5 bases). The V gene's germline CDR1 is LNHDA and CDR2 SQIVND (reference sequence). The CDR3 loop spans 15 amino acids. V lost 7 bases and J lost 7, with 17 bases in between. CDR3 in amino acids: CASMGTERGNSPLHF. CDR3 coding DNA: TGTGCCAGTATGGGGACGGAGAGGGGAAATTCACCCCTCCACTTT.